The sequence of this TCR beta chain was determined in a study of cytomegalovirus exposure and HLA in healthy donors. Germline-derived CDR1 and CDR2 are SEHNR and FQNEAQ (reference sequence). The CDR3 spans 14 residues. Findings and limits, study-wide: Per a later analysis, 15,000 to 20,000 TCR beta sequences showed association with HLA alleles at 0.05 false discovery rate.

Of note for this clone: The antigen is unknown. The junction departs from the called germline gene at one end, perhaps through a read error.

Vbeta (60) and Jbeta (13) primers were used in the PCR. The assay was immunoSEQ multiplex PCR, and TCRdb's table has in-frame clones only and misses some. This table holds 150,000 to 200,000 clones, 60% to 80% found once. Material: PBMCs. The chain employs TRBV7-9 and TRBJ1-2; D is unclear. This receptor was obtained from a middle-aged woman in good health and CMV-seronegative. The CDR3 is CSSSLAIESHGYTF. The CDR3 DNA reads as TGTTCCAGCAGCTTAGCTATAGAATCGCATGGCTACACCTTC. Full variable domain (missing parts from reference TRBV7-9 and TRBJ1-2): DTGVSQNPRHKITKRGQNVTFRCDPISEHNRLYWYRQTLGQGPEFLTYFQNEAQLEKSRLLSDRFSAERPKGSFSTLEIQRTEQGDSAMYLCSSSLAIESHGYTFGSGTRLTVV.